The 17 T cell receptor beta chains below all came from one sample that was sequenced in a study of blood T cell repertoires in COVID-19. The assay was immunoSEQ multiplex PCR, and TCRdb's table has in-frame clones only and misses some. The sample contains around 160,000 clones, about 81% of which appear only once. The sequenced sample consisted of peripheral blood. Receptors originate from a human donor in a cohort sampled during active COVID-19.

The V and J genes are TRBV11-2 and TRBJ2-1, with D uncertain. The CDR3 runs 14 residues. Trimming removed 0 bases at V and 6 bases at J, with 9 bases between. Germline-derived CDR1 and CDR2 are SGHAT and FQNNGV. The CDR3 loop reads CASSLDGPSNEQFF. The CDR3 nucleotides read TGTGCCAGCAGCTTAGATGGCCCATCCAATGAGCAGTTCTTC. Using reference TRBV11-2 and TRBJ2-1 for the parts outside the CDR3, the full variable domain is EAGVAQSPRYKIIEKRQSVAFWCNPISGHATLYWYQQILGQGPKLLIQFQNNGVVDDSQLPKDRFSAERLKGVDSTLKIQPAKLEDSAVYLCASSLDGPSNEQFFGPGTRLTVL.

The chain links TRBV27 to TRBJ2-2, with a possible D match to TRBD1 (6 bases). This CDR3 has 14 amino acids. Trimming took 4 bases from V and 2 from J, leaving 8 bases between them. Germline lookup yields CDR1 MNHEY and CDR2 SMNVEV (reference sequence). This chain's CDR3 is CASSSGHNTGELFF. Here the CDR3 DNA reads TGTGCCAGCAGTTCGGGACACAACACCGGGGAGCTGTTTTTT.

Only a few counts were recorded for this clone. The chain carries TRBV18 and TRBJ2-1, with 7 nucleotides matching TRBD2. After removal of 8 bases from V and 6 bases from J, the junction contained 10 bases not matched to a gene. Germline CDR1 is KGHSH and CDR2 is LQKENI. CDR3 length: 14 amino acids. As DNA, the CDR3 is TGTGCCAGCCACGGGGGAGGGCGGACCAATGAGCAGTTCTTC. It translates to CASHGGGRTNEQFF.

The rearrangement links TRBV5-1 to TRBJ2-7; D is unclear. Looked up from germline, CDR1 is SGHRS and CDR2 is YFSETQ. The ends were cut back, 2 bases at V and 0 bases at J, with 12 bases in the middle. The CDR3 has 15 residues. The CDR3 loop reads CASSFFVTTSYEQYF. The CDR3 DNA reads as TGCGCCAGCAGCTTTTTCGTGACAACCTCCTACGAGCAGTACTTC. Complete variable domain (other parts from reference TRBV5-1 and TRBJ2-7): KAGVTQTPRYLIKTRGQQVTLSCSPISGHRSVSWYQQTPGQGLQFLFEYFSETQRNKGNFPGRFSGRQFSNSRSEMNVSTLELGDSALYLCASSFFVTTSYEQYFGPGTRLTVT.

The genes are TRBV11-2 and TRBJ2-1; a weak D match, TRBD1 (7 bases). Germline-derived CDR1 and CDR2 are SGHAT and FQNNGV. Deletions cut 5 bases from V and 9 bases from J, with 20 bases between. The CDR3 length is 15 residues. DNA of the CDR3: TGTGCCAGCAGCCCGGTTGAGGGGGCGGGGAGTGAGCAGTTCTTC. This translates into CASSPVEGAGSEQFF.

The V gene is TRBV19, the J gene TRBJ2-7; D may be TRBD2 (6 bases). Trimming shortened V by 3 bases and J by 2 bases, and 8 bases separated the two germline ends. The CDR3 extends over 13 amino acids. Germline V gene lookup returns CDR1 LNHDA and CDR2 SQIVND (reference sequence). In DNA form, the CDR3 reads TGTGCCAGTAGTATGCGGGGTGCCTACGAGCAGTACTTC. Translating gives CASSMRGAYEQYF.

The chain employs TRBV18 and TRBJ1-1; maybe TRBD1 (5 bases). Germline CDR1 reads KGHSH; CDR2 reads LQKENI. V was trimmed by 4 bases and J by 5 bases, leaving 14 bases between them. The CDR3 contains 14 residues. CDR3 residues: CASSQPGLGTEAFF. CDR3 coding DNA: TGTGCCAGCTCACAACCGGGGCTGGGGACTGAAGCTTTCTTT.

This sequence joins TRBV11-2 and TRBJ2-7; D not resolved. V was pared by 2 bases and J by 0 bases, with 5 bases between. Germline V gene data show CDR1 as SGHAT and CDR2 as FQNNGV. This CDR3 has 13 amino acids. CDR3 sequence (DNA): TGTGCCAGCAGCTTAACATTCTCCTACGAGCAGTACTTC. Translation gives CASSLTFSYEQYF.

This clone was picked up one time. The rearrangement uses TRBV10-3 and TRBJ1-2; no clear D gene. The CDR3 totals 14 residues. Trimming took 7 bases from V and 6 from J, leaving 18 bases between them. The germline V gene encodes CDR1 ENHRY and CDR2 SYGVKD. This chain's CDR3 is CAITPGVRNDGYTF. For the CDR3, the DNA is TGTGCCATCACTCCAGGCGTCAGGAATGATGGCTACACCTTC.

The table lists this clone with a count of one. Written as DNA, the CDR3 is TGCGCCAGCAGCCAAGAAGAAGCGGGACTCCGAGGGGAGCAGTTCTTC. This codes for CASSQEEAGLRGEQFF. The V and J genes are TRBV4-1 and TRBJ2-1; TRBD2 matches at 7 bases. With V trimmed by 0 bases and J by 10 bases, 12 bases remained unmatched. The CDR3 is 16 amino acids. The germline CDR1 and CDR2 sequences are MGHRA and YSYEKL.

The rearrangement links TRBV5-4 to TRBJ1-2; D gene unclear. V gave up 4 bases and J gave up 6 bases, with 13 bases separating them. The CDR3 spans 13 residues. Germline lookup yields CDR1 SGHNT and CDR2 YYREEE (reference sequence). DNA for the CDR3: TGTGCCAGCAGCCCCCTGAGCCACGATGGCTACACCTTC. This codes for CASSPLSHDGYTF.

CDR3 protein: CAWRGASTDTQYF. DNA for the CDR3: TGTGCCTGGCGGGGGGCTAGCACAGATACGCAGTATTTT. The gene calls are TRBV30 and TRBJ2-3; D is perhaps TRBD2 (7 bases). The germline gives CDR1 GTSNPN, CDR2 SVGIG (reference sequence). The CDR3 contains 13 residues. Trimming cost V 5 bases and J 0 bases, with 9 bases left between them.

V gene TRBV6-5 combines with J gene TRBJ1-5; a weak D match, TRBD1 (5 bases). CDR1 is MNHEY, CDR2 SVGAGI, per germline. CDR3 size: 15 residues. Trimming pared 6 bases from V and 3 bases from J, leaving 15 bases between. Here the CDR3 reads CASRPSGGLNQPQHF. The CDR3 nucleotides are TGTGCCAGCAGGCCCTCCGGGGGTCTCAATCAGCCCCAGCATTTT.

The rearrangement links TRBV7-8 to TRBJ2-1, with TRBD1 as a possible D gene (6 bases). The CDR3 is 14 amino acids. V lost 6 bases, J lost 0 bases, and 9 bases lay in between. The germline V gene encodes CDR1 SGHVS and CDR2 FQNEAQ. CDR3 amino acids: CASSRTDSYNEQFF. The DNA for the CDR3 is TGTGCCAGCAGTCGGACAGACTCCTACAATGAGCAGTTCTTC.

The chain recombines TRBV7-3 with TRBJ2-1, with D perhaps TRBD2 (5 bases). The germline V gene has CDR1 SGHTA and CDR2 FQGTGA. Trimming cost V 5 bases and J 6 bases, with 26 bases left between them. The CDR3 contains 18 residues. CDR3 nucleotide sequence: TGTGCCAGCAGCCCATCCCATACGGGAATGGTCTCGGGCAATGAGCAGTTCTTC. Residues: CASSPSHTGMVSGNEQFF. The complete variable domain, with remaining parts taken from reference TRBV7-3 and TRBJ2-1, reads GAGVSQTPSNKVTEKGKYVELRCDPISGHTALYWYRQSLGQGPEFLIYFQGTGAADDSGLPNDRFFAVRPEGSVSTLKIQRTERGDSAVYLCASSPSHTGMVSGNEQFFGPGTRLTVL.

Here the CDR3 DNA reads TGTGCCAGCTCACTACAGTCCCGCCCGTTCTTCTACGAGCAGTACTTC. Protein product: CASSLQSRPFFYEQYF. This sequence joins TRBV18 and TRBJ2-7; D is ambiguous. This CDR3 contains 16 residues. Trimming removed 4 bases at V and 3 bases at J, with 19 bases between. Germline CDR1 KGHSH, CDR2 LQKENI.

This clone was detected a few times. The chain is built from TRBV3-1 (or the pseudogene TRBV3-2) and TRBJ2-1; no firm D call. V was shortened by 0 bases and J by 6 bases, with 9 bases between the two germline ends. CDR1 LGHDT and CDR2 YNNKEL come from the germline V gene (reference sequence). The CDR3 covers 14 residues. CDR3 loop: CASSQDPRSNEQFF. CDR3 DNA: TGTGCCAGCAGCCAAGATCCCCGGAGCAATGAGCAGTTCTTC.